This T cell receptor (beta chain) originates from a study of T cells in narcolepsy. Overall study context: Healthy controls were enrolled alongside patients with narcolepsy type 1 or type 2. Study-wide results and limits: Autoreactive clonotypes reportedly recurred in blood of same and different patients, not controls. Autoreactive clone sequences were missing from some blood memory CD4+ repertoires. Same-patient CSF and blood CD4+ T cell clonotypes included HCRT-specific and TRIB2-specific autoreactive ones.

Only in-frame clones appear in the TCRdb table, and some are missing; sequencing was by immunoSEQ multiplex PCR. The repertoire includes tens of thousands of clones, 81% of them detected once, and about 1% sits in the top ten. To note about this clone: As yet, its antigen is unknown.

The V end lost 0 bases, the J end lost 3 bases, and 6 bases lay between the germline ends. The germline V gene encodes CDR1 SGHRS and CDR2 YFSETQ. This CDR3 contains 13 residues. The sequenced material came from memory (CD45RA-) CD4+ T cells from blood. The V and J genes are TRBV5-1 and TRBJ1-1; D might be TRBD1 (6 bases). This clonotype was sampled from a human donor in good health. This CDR3 reads CASSLDRDTEAFF. CDR3 nucleotide sequence: TGCGCCAGCAGCTTGGACAGGGACACTGAAGCTTTCTTT.